The 7 T cell receptor beta chains in this list originate from one sample, sequenced in a study of cytomegalovirus exposure and HLA in healthy donors. PCR used 60 Vbeta primers and 13 Jbeta primers. Method: immunoSEQ multiplex PCR; TCRdb's copy keeps in-frame clones and lacks some. The sample includes some 200,000 clones, around four fifths of them seen just once. Sequenced input: PBMCs. The receptors were gathered from a woman in her fifties or sixties in good health and CMV-seropositive.

The rearrangement uses TRBV4-3 and TRBJ1-5; the D is unclear. Looked up from germline, CDR1 is LGHNA and CDR2 is YSLEER. CDR3 length: 16 residues. V dropped 0 bases and J dropped 1 base, with 10 bases sitting between them. The CDR3 DNA sequence: TGCGCCAGCAGCCAAGAATTCACTTACAGCAATCAGCCCCAGCATTTT. Protein: CASSQEFTYSNQPQHF.

This clone was counted only a few times. This chain connects TRBV15 to TRBJ2-7, with 7 positions matching TRBD2. The length of the CDR3 is 15 residues. With V trimmed by 0 bases and J by 0 bases, 2 bases remained unmatched. The germline gives CDR1 LNHNV, CDR2 YYDKDF (reference sequence). Written as DNA, the CDR3 is TGTGCCACCAGCAGAGAGGGGGGGGACTCCTACGAGCAGTACTTC. It specifies CATSREGGDSYEQYF.

V is TRBV28 and J is TRBJ2-2, with 7 nucleotides matching TRBD1. This CDR3 region has 16 residues. Germline loops: CDR1 MDHEN, CDR2 SYDVKM. V was clipped by 5 bases and J by 7 bases; unmatched bases: 13. CDR3 DNA: TGTGCCAGCAGTGGACACCAGGGGGAGCATGGCGGGGAGCTGTTTTTT. It codes for CASSGHQGEHGGELFF. The full variable domain, with the rest looked up from reference TRBV28 and TRBJ2-2, is DVKVTQSSRYLVKRTGEKVFLECVQDMDHENMFWYRQDPGLGLRLIYFSYDVKMKEKGDIPEGYSVSREKKERFSLILESASTNQTSMYLCASSGHQGEHGGELFFGEGSRLTVL.

CDR3 sequence (DNA): TGTGCCAGCAGTTTCCTCGGGGGATCTGGAAACACCATATATTTT. Its translation: CASSFLGGSGNTIYF. This chain joins TRBV28 and TRBJ1-3, with D tentatively TRBD1 (5 bases). V was trimmed by 3 bases and J by 1 base, leaving 10 bases between them. This CDR3 contains 15 residues. CDR1 and CDR2 from the germline V gene are MDHEN and SYDVKM.

The table lists this clone with a few counts. The junction departs from germline at one end; a sequencing error may be responsible. The gene calls are TRBV7-9 and TRBJ2-3; 7 nucleotides line up with TRBD2. Germline V gene lookup returns CDR1 SEHNR and CDR2 FQNEAQ (reference sequence). The CDR3 is 15 residues long. CDR3 bases: TGTTCCAGCAGCCTAGGGTTCCGGGGGGCAGATACGCAGTATTTT. The encoded protein is CSSSLGFRGADTQYF.

A word on this clone: Other DNA sequences in this specimen translate into the identical CDR3. V is TRBV5-1 and J is TRBJ2-3; TRBD1 might be the D (5 bases). In germline, CDR1 is SGHRS, CDR2 YFSETQ. The CDR3 is 14 residues long. Trimming removed 0 bases at V and 0 bases at J, with 5 bases between. The CDR3 region has the DNA TGCGCCAGCAGCTTGGCAGGGAGCACAGATACGCAGTATTTT. Its translation: CASSLAGSTDTQYF.

The chain employs TRBV7-2 and TRBJ2-1; D might be TRBD2 (6 bases). V dropped 4 bases and J dropped 2 bases, with 15 bases sitting between them. CDR1 and CDR2 from the germline V gene are SGHTA and FQGNSA. The CDR3 is made up of 16 amino acids. The CDR3: CASSSDASGAYNEQFF. As DNA, the CDR3 is TGTGCCAGCAGCTCGGACGCCTCGGGGGCCTACAATGAGCAGTTCTTC.